This T cell receptor beta chain derives from a study of molecular identifiers for immune sequencing clone quantification. Looking at the study overall: Five aliquots were made in replicates from the RNA of approximately 20,000 or 98,000 naive CD8 cells, and four were sequenced. General study results and limits: Over 97% of effector molecules, but under 1% in naive cells, were held by clones with more than 20 RNA copies.

In this sample, this clonotype turned up a few times. Antigen: not known. Losses at the gene ends were 6 bases for V and 5 bases for J; bases not matched to a gene: 9. The CDR3 extends over 14 amino acids. Germline V lookup: CDR1 LNHDA, CDR2 SQIVND (reference sequence). The authors sorted naive CD8 T cells as CD8+CD4-CCR7+CD45RA+. TCR libraries were built in bulk with a published protocol and specific TCR primers. TCRdb re-called the PCR reads through MiXCR, storing one row per CDR3 protein. The sample holds a few hundred thousand distinct CDR3 sequences, about 21% seen once. The clonotype comes from a human donor in good health. Some libraries in this study had Jurkat cell RNA spiked in. The V call is TRBV19, the J call TRBJ1-1; 7 nucleotides line up with TRBD1. Sequencing was done on a sample of naive CD8+ T cells from blood, with Jurkat cell RNA spiked in. Subset of the sample: FACS-sorted CD8+CD4-CCR7+CD45RA+ naive T cells. DNA of the CDR3: TGTGCCAGTAGGTCGACAGGGTTGGAGACTGAAGCTTTCTTT. The encoded protein is CASRSTGLETEAFF.